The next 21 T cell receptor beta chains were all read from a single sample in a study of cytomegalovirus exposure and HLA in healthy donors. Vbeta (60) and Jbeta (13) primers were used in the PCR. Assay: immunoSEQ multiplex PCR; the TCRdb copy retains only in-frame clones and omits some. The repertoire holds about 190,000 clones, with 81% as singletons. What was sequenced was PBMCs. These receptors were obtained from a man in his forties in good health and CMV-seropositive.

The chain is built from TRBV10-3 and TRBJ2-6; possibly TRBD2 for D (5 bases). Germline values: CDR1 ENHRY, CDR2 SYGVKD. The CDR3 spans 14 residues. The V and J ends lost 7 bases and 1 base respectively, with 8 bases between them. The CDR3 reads CAITRGSGANVLTF. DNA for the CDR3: TGTGCCATCACCCGGGGATCTGGGGCCAACGTCCTGACTTTC.

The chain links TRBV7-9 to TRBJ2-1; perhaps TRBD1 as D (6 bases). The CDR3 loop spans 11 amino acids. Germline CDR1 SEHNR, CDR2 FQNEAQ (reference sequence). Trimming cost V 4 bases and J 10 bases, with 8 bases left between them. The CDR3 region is CASSYGQEQFF. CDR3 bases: TGTGCCAGCAGCTACGGACAGGAGCAGTTCTTC.

The CDR3 spells CASSPRDRDEAFF. CDR3 in DNA: TGTGCCAGCAGTCCCCGGGACAGGGATGAAGCTTTCTTT. This chain uses TRBV6-5 with TRBJ1-1; 9 bases align to TRBD1. V lost 5 bases, J lost 7 bases, and 5 bases stayed unmatched. Germline V gene data show CDR1 as MNHEY and CDR2 as SVGAGI. The CDR3 contains 13 residues.

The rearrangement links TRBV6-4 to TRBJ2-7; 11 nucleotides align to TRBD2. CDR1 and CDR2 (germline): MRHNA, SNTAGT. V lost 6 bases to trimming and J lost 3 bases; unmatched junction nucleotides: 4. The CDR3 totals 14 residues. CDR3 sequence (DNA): TGTGCCAGCAGCGAACTAGCGGGGGACTACGAGCAGTACTTC. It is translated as CASSELAGDYEQYF.

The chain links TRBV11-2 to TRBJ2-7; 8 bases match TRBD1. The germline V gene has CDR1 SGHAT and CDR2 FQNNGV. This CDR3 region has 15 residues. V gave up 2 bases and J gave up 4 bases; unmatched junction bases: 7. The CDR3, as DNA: TGTGCCAGCAGCTTAATACGGACAGGGTTTTACGAGCAGTACTTC. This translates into CASSLIRTGFYEQYF.

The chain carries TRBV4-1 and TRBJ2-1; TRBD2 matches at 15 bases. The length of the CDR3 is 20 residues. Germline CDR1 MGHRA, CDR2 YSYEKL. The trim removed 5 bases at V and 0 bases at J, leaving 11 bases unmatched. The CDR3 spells CASSKTRTSGGASSYNEQFF. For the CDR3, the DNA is TGCGCCAGCAGCAAAACCCGGACTAGCGGGGGGGCCAGCTCCTACAATGAGCAGTTCTTC.

This chain's CDR3 is CASSSLAQGDYEQYF. CDR3 coding DNA: TGTGCCAGCAGCTCTTTAGCACAGGGAGACTACGAGCAGTACTTC. The chain has TRBV7-9 and TRBJ2-7, with D tentatively TRBD1 (6 bases). From germline, CDR1 is SEHNR and CDR2 FQNEAQ (reference sequence). Deletions cut 4 bases from V and 3 bases from J, with 16 bases between. The CDR3 is 15 residues long.

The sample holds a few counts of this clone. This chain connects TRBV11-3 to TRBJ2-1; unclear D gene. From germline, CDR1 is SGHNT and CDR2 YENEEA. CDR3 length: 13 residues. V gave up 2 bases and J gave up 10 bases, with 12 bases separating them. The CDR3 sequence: CASSLTVATEQFF. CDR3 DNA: TGTGCCAGCAGCTTAACCGTGGCCACGGAGCAGTTCTTC.

CDR3: CASSQGSGSLYEQFF. In DNA, the CDR3 is TGTGCCAGCAGCCAAGGTAGCGGGAGCTTGTATGAGCAGTTCTTC. The chain carries TRBV4-2 and TRBJ2-1, with 9 bases identical to TRBD2. V shed 1 base, J shed 8 bases, and the junction held 6 bases outside the gene matches. The CDR3 spans 15 residues. Per germline, CDR1 LGHNA and CDR2 YNFKEQ.

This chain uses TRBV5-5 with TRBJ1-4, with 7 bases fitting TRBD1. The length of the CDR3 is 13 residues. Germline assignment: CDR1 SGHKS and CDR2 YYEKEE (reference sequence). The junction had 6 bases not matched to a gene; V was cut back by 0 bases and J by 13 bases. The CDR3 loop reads CASSLEGGRGLFF. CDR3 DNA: TGTGCCAGCAGCTTGGAAGGGGGCCGGGGACTGTTTTTT.

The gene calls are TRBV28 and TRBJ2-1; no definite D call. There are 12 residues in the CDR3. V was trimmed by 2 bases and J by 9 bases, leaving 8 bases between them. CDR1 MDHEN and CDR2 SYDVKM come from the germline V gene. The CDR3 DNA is TGTGCCAGCAGTTTACGCTCAGGTGAGCAGTTCTTC. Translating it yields CASSLRSGEQFF.

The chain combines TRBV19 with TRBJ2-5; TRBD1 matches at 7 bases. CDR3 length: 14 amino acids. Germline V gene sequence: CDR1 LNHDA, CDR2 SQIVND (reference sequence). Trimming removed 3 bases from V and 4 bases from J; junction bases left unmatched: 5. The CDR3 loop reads CASSIQGGRETQYF. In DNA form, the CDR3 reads TGTGCCAGTAGTATTCAAGGGGGCAGAGAGACCCAGTACTTC.

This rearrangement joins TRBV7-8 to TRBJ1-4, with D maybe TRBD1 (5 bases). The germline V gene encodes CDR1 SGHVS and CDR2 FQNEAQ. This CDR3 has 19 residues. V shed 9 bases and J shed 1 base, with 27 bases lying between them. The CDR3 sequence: CASSIVRGTGGRTNEKLFF. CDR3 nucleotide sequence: TGTGCCAGTTCAATAGTGCGGGGGACGGGCGGTAGAACTAATGAAAAACTGTTTTTT. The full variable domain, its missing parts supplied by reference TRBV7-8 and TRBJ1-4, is GAGVSQSPRYKVAKRGQDVALRCDPISGHVSLFWYQQALGQGPEFLTYFQNEAQLDKSGLPSDRFFAERPEGSVSTLKIQRTQQEDSAVYLCASSIVRGTGGRTNEKLFFGSGTQLSVL.

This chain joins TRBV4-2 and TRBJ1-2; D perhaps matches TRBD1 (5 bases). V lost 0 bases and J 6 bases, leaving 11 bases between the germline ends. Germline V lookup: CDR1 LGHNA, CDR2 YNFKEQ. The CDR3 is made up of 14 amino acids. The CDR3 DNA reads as TGTGCCAGCAGCCAAGACAGGGCCAGGGATGGCTACACCTTC. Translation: CASSQDRARDGYTF.

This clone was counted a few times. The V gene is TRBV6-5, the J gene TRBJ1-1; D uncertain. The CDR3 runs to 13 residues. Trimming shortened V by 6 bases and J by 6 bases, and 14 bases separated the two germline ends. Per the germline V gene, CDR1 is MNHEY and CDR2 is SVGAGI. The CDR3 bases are TGTGCCAGCAGCCAAATCGGGTACCCTGAAGCTTTCTTT. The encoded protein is CASSQIGYPEAFF.

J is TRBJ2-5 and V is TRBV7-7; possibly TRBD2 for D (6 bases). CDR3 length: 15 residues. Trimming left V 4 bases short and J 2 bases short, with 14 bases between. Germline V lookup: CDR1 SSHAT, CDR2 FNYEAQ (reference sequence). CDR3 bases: TGTGCCAGCAGCTCGGGGCGGGGATCTCAAGAGACCCAGTACTTC. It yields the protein CASSSGRGSQETQYF.

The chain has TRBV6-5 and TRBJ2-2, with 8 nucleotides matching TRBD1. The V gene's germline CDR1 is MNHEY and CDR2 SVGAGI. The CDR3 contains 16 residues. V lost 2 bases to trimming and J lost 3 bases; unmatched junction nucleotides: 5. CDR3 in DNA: TGTGCCAGCAGTTACCTGGACAGGGCCGACACCGGGGAGCTGTTTTTT. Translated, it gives CASSYLDRADTGELFF.

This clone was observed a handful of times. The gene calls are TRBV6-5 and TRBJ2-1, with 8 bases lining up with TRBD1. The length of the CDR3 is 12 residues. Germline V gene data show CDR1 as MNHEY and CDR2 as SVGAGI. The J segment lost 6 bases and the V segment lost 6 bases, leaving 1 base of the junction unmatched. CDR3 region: CASRTGGNEQFF. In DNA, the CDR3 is TGTGCCAGCAGAACAGGGGGCAATGAGCAGTTCTTC.

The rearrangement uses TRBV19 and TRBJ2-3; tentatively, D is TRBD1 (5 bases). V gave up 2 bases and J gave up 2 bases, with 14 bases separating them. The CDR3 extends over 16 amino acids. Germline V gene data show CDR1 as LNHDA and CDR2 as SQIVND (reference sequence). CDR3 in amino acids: CASSISYRTFTDTQYF. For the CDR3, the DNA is TGTGCCAGTAGTATATCCTACAGGACCTTCACAGATACGCAGTATTTT.

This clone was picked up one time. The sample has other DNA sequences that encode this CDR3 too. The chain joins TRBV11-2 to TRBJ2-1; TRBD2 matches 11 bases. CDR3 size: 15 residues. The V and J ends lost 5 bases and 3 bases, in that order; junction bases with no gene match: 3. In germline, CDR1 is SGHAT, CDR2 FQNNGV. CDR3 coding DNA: TGTGCCAGCAGCCTCGGGACTAGCGGCTACAATGAGCAGTTCTTC. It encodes CASSLGTSGYNEQFF.

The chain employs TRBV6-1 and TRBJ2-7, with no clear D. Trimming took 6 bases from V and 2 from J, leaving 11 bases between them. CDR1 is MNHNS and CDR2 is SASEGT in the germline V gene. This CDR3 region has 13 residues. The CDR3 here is CASSLPGPYEQYF. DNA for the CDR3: TGTGCCAGCAGCCTGCCAGGTCCCTACGAGCAGTACTTC.